This TCR beta chain was observed in a study of blood T cells in healthy people across ages (dated by TCRdb to between 2014 and 2016). The study in broad terms: Template switching captured roughly one uniquely barcoded TCR beta cDNA molecule per two T cells in model experiments. To avoid experimental bias, donors of different ages were distributed randomly across sequencing lanes. The study analyzed two additional independent replicas of 1 million unique cDNA reads from the same blood draw for two donors, one aged 18 to 30 and one aged 80 or older. Age-related changes in TCR beta repertoire diversity were measured in the study by deep sequencing normalized with unique cDNA molecular identifiers. Four age groups were formed from the donors: young (average 16 years), middle-aged (more than 35), aged (roughly 58) and long-lived (82).

This clonotype was seen a few times. It lacks a known antigen. It has no much larger one-base neighbor in the sample; base qualities were not kept. The donors were around 39 Caucasian individuals from Russia, aged 6 to 90 years, who were systemically healthy. About 9.6 milliliters of peripheral blood were collected from each donor into EDTA-treated Vacutainer tubes. Ficoll-Paque density-gradient centrifugation was used to isolate PBMCs, with at least 7 million per sample. Total RNA was extracted from PBMCs with Trizol reagent, with at least 6 micrograms obtained per sample. For every donor, flow cytometry on a PBMC aliquot measured the percentage of naive CD45RAhigh/CD27high T cells. General conclusions and limits of the study: There was a strong correlation between observed TCR beta diversity and the percentage of naive T cells measured by flow cytometry. Compared with the aged group, the long-lived group had more naive CD4+ T cells, fewer expanded clones and increased TCR diversity, a pattern suggesting age selection. Because profiling used bulk unsorted PBMCs, naive and antigen-experienced compartments could not be compared conclusively. Estimates of total diversity from one million sequenced T cells were regarded as lower bounds and underestimates. As age increased, observed TCR beta diversity per million T cells dropped in a roughly linear way, and a significant reduction was already evident by age 40. The CMV infection status of donors was not known, potentially confounding age-related changes in expanded clonotypes.

The library was produced with 5' RACE. Sequencer: Illumina HiSeq 2500. A second PCR of roughly 6 to 11 cycles was run with a J-beta primer mix and a sample-barcoded 5' primer. A unique molecular identifier was introduced onto each TCR beta cDNA molecule by a template-switch 5' adaptor carrying 12 random nucleotides. At least 2.5 million CDR3-containing paired-end reads were obtained from each sample. All of the RNA was converted into first-strand cDNA using the Mint cDNA synthesis kit, with a TRBC-specific oligonucleotide serving as the primer. All cDNA was treated with uracil-DNA glycosylase and then went through a first 18-cycle PCR with the universal primers M1SS and BC2_uni_R. In the authors' own workflow: Normalization of each sample was performed by random selection of 1 million high-quality reads, each carrying a distinct molecular identifier. Reads sharing molecular identifiers were discarded rather than binned into consensus sequences. MiTCR, set to a Q25 quality threshold and the strictest error-elimination algorithm, was used for CDR3 identification, clonotype clustering and error correction. A nonparametric unseen species model using Euler transformation provided a lower-bound estimate of total TCR beta diversity. TCRdb applied fastp at Q25 and MiXCR to the public reads, then kept only in-frame beta chains. Merged by CDR3 protein, the rows form single entries marked with the most common genes and DNA. The V and J calls were not made by the authors but by TCRdb's processing. The sample table holds around 1,100,000 distinct CDR3 sequences, of which approximately 38% were seen once. The ten largest make up around 13% of the sample.

V gives up 7 bases and J gives up 8 bases, and the segment between their germline ends measures 5 bases. The CDR3 covers 10 residues, taking in both the cysteine and the phenylalanine. Only the CDR3 DNA is retained, 30 bases long and in frame from the first base. From the germline V gene, CDR1 is SNHLY and CDR2 is FYNNEI. Sequencing used blood. The chain is made from TRBV2 and TRBJ1-4; there is no confident call for the D gene. The clonotype was recovered from a man younger than 30 in good health. The base sequence is TGTGCCAGCACCGGGGAAAAACTGTTTTTT. Protein translation: CASTGEKLFF. Where the CDR3 stops, the reference TRBV2 and TRBJ1-4 genes take over; the full variable domain is EPEVTQTPSHQVTQMGQEVILRCVPISNHLYFYWYRQILGQKVEFLVSFYNNEISEKSEIFDDQFSVERPDGSNFTLKIRSTKLEDSAMYFCASTGEKLFFGSGTQLSVL.